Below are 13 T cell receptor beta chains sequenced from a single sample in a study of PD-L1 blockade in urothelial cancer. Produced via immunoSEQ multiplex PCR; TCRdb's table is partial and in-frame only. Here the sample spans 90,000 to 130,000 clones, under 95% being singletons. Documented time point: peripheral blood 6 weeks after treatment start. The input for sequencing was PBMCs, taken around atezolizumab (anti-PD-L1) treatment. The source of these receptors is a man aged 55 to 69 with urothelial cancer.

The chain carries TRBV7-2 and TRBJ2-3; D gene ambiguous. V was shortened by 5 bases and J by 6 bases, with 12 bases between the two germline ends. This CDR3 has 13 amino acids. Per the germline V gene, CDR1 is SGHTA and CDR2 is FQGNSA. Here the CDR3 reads CASSPLPVDTQYF. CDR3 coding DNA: TGTGCCAGCAGCCCACTGCCTGTTGATACGCAGTATTTT.

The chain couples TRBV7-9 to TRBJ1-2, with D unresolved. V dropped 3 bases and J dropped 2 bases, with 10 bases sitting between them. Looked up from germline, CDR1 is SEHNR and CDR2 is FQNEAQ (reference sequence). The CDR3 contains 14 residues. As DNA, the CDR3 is TGTGCCAGCAGCTTTACAACAGAAAACTATGGCTACACCTTC. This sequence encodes CASSFTTENYGYTF.

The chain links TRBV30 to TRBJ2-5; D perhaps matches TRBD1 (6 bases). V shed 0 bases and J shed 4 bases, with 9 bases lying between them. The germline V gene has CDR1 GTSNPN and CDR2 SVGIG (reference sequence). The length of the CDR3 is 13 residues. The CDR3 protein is CAWSVQGPETQYF. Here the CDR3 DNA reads TGTGCCTGGAGTGTTCAGGGGCCAGAGACCCAGTACTTC.

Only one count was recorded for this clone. The CDR3 protein is CASSPGGTEETQYF. CDR3 sequence (DNA): TGTGCCAGCTCACCCGGTGGCACAGAGGAGACCCAGTACTTC. This sequence joins TRBV18 and TRBJ2-5; no firm D call. This CDR3 is 14 amino acids long. From germline, CDR1 is KGHSH and CDR2 LQKENI. Trimming cost V 3 bases and J 5 bases, with 13 bases left between them.

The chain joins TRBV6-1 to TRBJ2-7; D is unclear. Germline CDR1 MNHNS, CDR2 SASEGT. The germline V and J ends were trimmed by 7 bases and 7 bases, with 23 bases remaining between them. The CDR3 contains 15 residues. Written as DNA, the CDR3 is TGTGCCAGCATTAAGTCCGCGACAACCTCTAAAGAGCAGTACTTC. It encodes CASIKSATTSKEQYF.

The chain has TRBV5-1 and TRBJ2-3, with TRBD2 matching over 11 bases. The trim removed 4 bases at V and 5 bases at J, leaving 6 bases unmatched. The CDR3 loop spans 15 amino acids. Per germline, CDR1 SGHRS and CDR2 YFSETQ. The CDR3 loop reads CASSLSGRAEDTQYF. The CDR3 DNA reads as TGCGCCAGCAGCCTTAGCGGGAGGGCCGAAGATACGCAGTATTTT.

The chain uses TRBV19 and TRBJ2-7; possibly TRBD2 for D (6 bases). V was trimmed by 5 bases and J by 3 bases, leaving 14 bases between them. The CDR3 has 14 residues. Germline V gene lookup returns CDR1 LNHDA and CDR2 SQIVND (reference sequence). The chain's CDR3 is CASSPAGGGYEQYF. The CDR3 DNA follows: TGTGCCAGTAGTCCGGCCGGGGGAGGCTACGAGCAGTACTTC.

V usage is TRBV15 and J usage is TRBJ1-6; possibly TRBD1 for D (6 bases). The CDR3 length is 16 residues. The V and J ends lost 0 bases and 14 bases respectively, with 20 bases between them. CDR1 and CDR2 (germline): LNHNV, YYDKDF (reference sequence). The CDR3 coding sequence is TGTGCCACCAGCAGAGAGAGTTGGCGACAGCCAGGGGCCCTCCACTTT. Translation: CATSRESWRQPGALHF.

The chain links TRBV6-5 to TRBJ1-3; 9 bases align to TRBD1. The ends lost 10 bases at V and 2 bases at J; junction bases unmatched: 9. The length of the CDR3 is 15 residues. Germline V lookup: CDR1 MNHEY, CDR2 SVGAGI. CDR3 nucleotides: TGTGCCACCCAACTACAGGGGGCTCCTGGAAACACCATATATTTT. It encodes CATQLQGAPGNTIYF.

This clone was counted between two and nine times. The CDR3 is CAVSGGNYEQYF. The CDR3 coding sequence is TGTGCCGTTAGCGGGGGGAACTACGAGCAGTACTTC. The rearrangement uses TRBV7-2 and TRBJ2-7, with 10 positions matching TRBD2. This CDR3 region has 12 residues. V trimming: 11 bases; J trimming: 3 bases; junction bases outside the gene matches: 4. Per the germline V gene, CDR1 is SGHTA and CDR2 is FQGNSA. Variable domain in full (rest from reference TRBV7-2 and TRBJ2-7): GAGVSQSPSNKVTEKGKDVELRCDPISGHTALYWYRQSLGQGLEFLIYFQGNSAPDKSGLPSDRFSAERTGGSVSTLTIQRTQQEDSAVYLCAVSGGNYEQYFGPGTRLTVT.

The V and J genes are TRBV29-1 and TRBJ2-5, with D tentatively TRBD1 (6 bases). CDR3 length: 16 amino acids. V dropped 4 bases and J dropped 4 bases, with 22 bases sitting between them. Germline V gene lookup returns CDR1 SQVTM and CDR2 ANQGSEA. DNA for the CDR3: TGCAGCGTTGCCGGGGCAGGGGTGCTTGGTTTAGAGACCCAGTACTTC. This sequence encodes CSVAGAGVLGLETQYF.

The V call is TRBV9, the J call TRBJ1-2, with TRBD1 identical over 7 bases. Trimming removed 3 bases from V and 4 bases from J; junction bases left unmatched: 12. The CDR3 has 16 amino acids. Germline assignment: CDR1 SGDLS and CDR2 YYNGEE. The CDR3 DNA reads TGTGCCAGCAGCGCCAAAAGTACAGGGGACGCCTATGGCTACACCTTC. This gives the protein CASSAKSTGDAYGYTF.

This chain's CDR3 is CASSEVPGAQETQYF. The CDR3 DNA sequence: TGTGCCAGCAGTGAGGTTCCTGGGGCCCAAGAGACCCAGTACTTC. The chain carries TRBV2 and TRBJ2-5; perhaps TRBD1 as D (5 bases). CDR1 and CDR2 from the germline V gene are SNHLY and FYNNEI. CDR3 length: 15 amino acids. V lost 3 bases and J 1 base, leaving 12 bases between the germline ends.